The rows below give T cell receptor beta chains drawn from one sample of a study of OX40 agonist ivuxolimab in advanced cancers. Here immunoSEQ multiplex PCR was the method, and the copy in TCRdb shows in-frame clones only, minus some. This sample has 35,000 to 45,000 clones, with around three quarters found just once. The sample consisted of CD4+ or CD8+ T cells sorted from blood, taken in a trial of the OX40 agonist ivuxolimab. The receptors stem from an adult with an advanced solid tumor such as melanoma, head and neck, liver or kidney cancer. Both conserved end residues are part of each CDR3. Each record gives: clone size, J gene, D gene, V gene, CDR3 DNA, CDR3 protein. The D gene is left open where the match is weak. The listing skips clone size in some rows; elsewhere it reads once, few, many or a size class.

>once|TRBJ2-7|.|TRBV19
TGTGCCAGTAGTGATGTCTCCTACGAGCAGTACTTC
CASSDVSYEQYF
>.|TRBJ2-1|.|TRBV9
TGTGCCAGCAGCGTATCTGGGTACTACAATGAGCAGTTCTTC
CASSVSGYYNEQFF
>.|TRBJ1-5|.|TRBV7-8
TGTGCCAGCAGCTTGGGGCCTGTAGGGCCCCAGCATTTT
CASSLGPVGPQHF
>.|TRBJ2-5|.|TRBV9
TGTGCCAGCAGCGTATCGACGTCCGGGACACCAGAGACCCAGTACTTC
CASSVSTSGTPETQYF
>.|TRBJ1-1|TRBD1|TRBV9
TGTGCCAGCAGCGAGATGACAGGGGGCGGAGGGGCTTTCTTT
CASSEMTGGGGAFF
>.|TRBJ1-1|.|TRBV29-1
TGCAGCGCGAAGGAGGGGGATATGGACACTGAAGCTTTCTTT
CSAKEGDMDTEAFF
>.|TRBJ1-4|.|TRBV7-6
TGTGCCAGCAGCTTGAAGGCAACTAATGAAAAACTGTTTTTT
CASSLKATNEKLFF
>.|TRBJ1-5|.|TRBV10-2
TGCGCCAGCAGTGAGGGTTGGGGGGATCAGCCCCAGCATTTT
CASSEGWGDQPQHF
>.|TRBJ2-1|TRBD2|TRBV14
TGTGCCAGCAGCCCCGAGCGGGGGGGATACAATGAGCAGTTCTTC
CASSPERGGYNEQFF
>.|TRBJ1-2|.|TRBV6-5
TGTGCCAGCAGCCCGGGGGTATATGGCTACACCTTC
CASSPGVYGYTF
>.|TRBJ2-1|.|TRBV27
TGTGCCAGCAGTTCCACAGGGTACAATGAGCAGTTCTTC
CASSSTGYNEQFF
>.|TRBJ2-7|TRBD1|TRBV28
TGTGCCAGCACCACCGGGACAGTTATCGAGCAGTACTTC
CASTTGTVIEQYF
>.|TRBJ2-6|.|TRBV19
TGTGCCAGTATCCCGCAAAGTGGGGCTGGGGCCAACGTCCTGACTTTC
CASIPQSGAGANVLTF
>.|TRBJ1-5|.|TRBV21-1
TGTGCCAGCAGCAGGCGAGGATTGGCCCAGCATTTT
CASSRRGLAQHF
>.|TRBJ2-5|TRBD1|TRBV6-1
TGTGCCAGCAGTAACAGGGGCCAAGAGACCCAGTACTTC
CASSNRGQETQYF
>.|TRBJ1-3|.|TRBV11-2
TGTGCCAGCAGCTTAACCAGGGGAGGAAACACCATATATTTT
CASSLTRGGNTIYF
>.|TRBJ2-1|TRBD2|TRBV9
TGTGCCAGCAGCGTAGTTAGCGGGGAGTACAATGAGCAGTTCTTC
CASSVVSGEYNEQFF
>.|TRBJ1-1|TRBD1|TRBV19
TGTGCCGTTGGTTCCAGGGGGAGGATCGCTGAAGCTTTCTTT
CAVGSRGRIAEAFF
>medium-sized|TRBJ1-5|.|TRBV5-8
TGTGCCAGCAGCCGTGCGGGTACCAAGGTGCCCCAGCATTTT
CASSRAGTKVPQHF
>.|TRBJ1-2|.|TRBV15
TGTGCCACCAGCAGAGTCCGGGGCGCGGGACATGGCTACACCTTC
CATSRVRGAGHGYTF
>few|TRBJ2-1|TRBD2|TRBV11-2
TGTGCCAGCAGCTCTCGGACTAGCGGGGCCTACAATGAGCAGTTCTTC
CASSSRTSGAYNEQFF
>.|TRBJ2-7|TRBD1|TRBV6-5
TGTGCCAGCAGTTTGTCTGGGACAGGGATCTACGAGCAGTACTTC
CASSLSGTGIYEQYF
>once|TRBJ2-3|.|TRBV5-6
TGTGCCAGCAGCTTGGGTCTAGGAAGCTTGGTAGATACGCAGTATTTT
CASSLGLGSLVDTQYF
>.|TRBJ2-4|.|TRBV6-5
TGTGCCAGCAGCCCCGACATCACAAACATTCAGTACTTC
CASSPDITNIQYF
>once|TRBJ2-7|.|TRBV2
TGTGCCAGCAACGAGCCAAGACGGGGCTACGAGCAGTACTTC
CASNEPRRGYEQYF
>once|TRBJ2-1|.|TRBV2
TGTGCCAGCAGTGAGTCGGTCGCTGGGAATGAGCAGTTCTTC
CASSESVAGNEQFF
>few|TRBJ2-1|.|TRBV10-3
TGTGCCATCAGTGACCTACGCAATGAGCAGTTCTTC
CAISDLRNEQFF
>.|TRBJ2-1|.|TRBV7-2
TGTGCCAGCAGCAACGATCGGGGGACCTACAATGAGCAGTTCTTC
CASSNDRGTYNEQFF
>once|TRBJ2-7|TRBD1|TRBV19
TGTGCCAGTAGTGGGGGGACAGGGAGGTTCTACGAGCAGTACTTC
CASSGGTGRFYEQYF
>.|TRBJ2-3|.|TRBV5-1
TGCGCCAGCAGCTTGGCCGTTGGGGCGGGAGATACGCAGTATTTT
CASSLAVGAGDTQYF
>.|TRBJ2-1|.|TRBV29-1
TGCAGCGTTGGGACTGATTCCTACAATGAGCAGTTCTTC
CSVGTDSYNEQFF
>medium-sized|TRBJ1-2|.|TRBV30
TGTGCCTGGAGTGGCTCAGGGCAAGGCTACACCTTC
CAWSGSGQGYTF
>.|TRBJ1-5|.|TRBV11-2
TGTGCCAGCAGCTTAGAGGGGACGGGTCAGCCCCAGCATTTT
CASSLEGTGQPQHF
>.|TRBJ1-6|TRBD1|TRBV5-4
TGTGCCAGCAGCACCGGACAGGGGGCAACTAATTCACCCCTCCACTTT
CASSTGQGATNSPLHF
>.|TRBJ1-2|TRBD1|TRBV19
TGTGCCAGTAGAACAGGGACAGGGGAAGGCTACACCTTC
CASRTGTGEGYTF
>.|TRBJ2-5|.|TRBV5-4
TGTGCCAGCAGTCAGGGACTCTCCCAAGAGACCCAGTACTTC
CASSQGLSQETQYF
>.|TRBJ2-6|TRBD1|TRBV5-6
TGTGCCAGCAGCCGGGACAGGGTAGGGGCCAACGTCCTGACTTTC
CASSRDRVGANVLTF
>.|TRBJ2-5|TRBD2|TRBV5-5
TGTGCCAGCAGCTTGGAGGTTTTCGGACTAGCCTTGGAGACCCAGTACTTC
CASSLEVFGLALETQYF
>.|TRBJ2-7|TRBD2|TRBV23-1
TGCGCCAGCAGTCTCCCACGGGAGGGGGGGTTAAGCTCCTACGAGCAGTACTTC
CASSLPREGGLSSYEQYF
>.|TRBJ1-6|TRBD1|TRBV5-1
TGCGCCAGCTCTACAGGGGTAGGAAATAATTCACCCCTCCACTTT
CASSTGVGNNSPLHF